The source of this T cell receptor beta chain is a study of cytomegalovirus exposure and HLA in healthy donors. For the study at large: Early release data held 85 million or so unique TCRs from HLA-typed donors. Study-level findings and limits: Highest at DRB1 and lowest at HLA-C, TCR association rates differed among HLA loci in a later analysis. Cytomegalovirus association was assigned to about 150 TCR beta chains.

Of note for this clone: Antigen: not known.

The PCR was carried out with 60 Vbeta primers and 13 Jbeta primers. The table came from immunoSEQ multiplex PCR; TCRdb's copy has only in-frame clones and leaves some out. The sample lists approximately 220,000 clones, approximately 80% occurring once. Germline CDR1 reads SGHRS; CDR2 reads YFSETQ. Between the trimmed V and J ends, which lost 5 bases and 7 bases, there was a span of 21 bases. The CDR3 extends over 15 amino acids. The receptor comes from a girl aged 2 to 9 in good health and CMV-seronegative. Sequenced material: PBMCs. J is TRBJ2-5 and V is TRBV5-1, with D tentatively TRBD2 (5 bases). The CDR3 spells CASSSEGPPVGTQYF. CDR3 sequence (DNA): TGCGCCAGCAGTTCCGAGGGCCCTCCGGTTGGGACCCAGTACTTC.